These 23 T cell receptor beta chains were sequenced from one sample in a study of low-dose radiotherapy and immunotherapy resistance in tumors. As to time point: before trial treatment. First-strand cDNA relied on TRAV- and TRBV-specific primers spanning alpha and beta chains. Over approximately 20 PCR cycles, TCRs were amplified from a constant-region primer and V-primer adapter. TCRdb used MiXCR to reprocess the reads, holding one entry per CDR3 protein. This table has some 82,000 distinct CDR3 sequences, 18% appearing once. The sample here was PBMCs, taken before treatment. These TCRs come from a male donor with prostate cancer.

The V and J genes are TRBV4-3 and TRBJ2-1, with 11 bases lining up with TRBD2. Losses at the gene ends were 0 bases for V and 12 bases for J; bases not matched to a gene: 7. From germline, CDR1 is LGHNA and CDR2 YSLEER. The CDR3 sequence is 15 residues long. CDR3 nucleotide sequence: TGCGCCAGCAGCCAAGACCGGGGACTAGCGGAGCGGCAGTTCTTC. Translated: CASSQDRGLAERQFF.

Regarding this clonotype: With a much larger clone just one base away, this may be a read error. The chain employs TRBV7-2 and TRBJ2-3, with 7 bases lining up with TRBD2. The CDR3 contains 16 residues. The germline gives CDR1 SGHTA, CDR2 FQGNSA. The ends lost 5 bases at V and 6 bases at J; junction bases unmatched: 14. The CDR3 region is CASSKKRGRAGDTQYF. The CDR3, as DNA: TGTGCCAGCAGCAAAAAAAGAGGGAGGGCCGGGGATACGCAGTATTTT.

In this sample, this clonotype turned up many times. The CDR3 nucleotides are TGTGCCAGCAGCGTAGATGCTAATTCACCCCTCCACTTT. It specifies CASSVDANSPLHF. The chain combines TRBV9 with TRBJ1-6; D is uncertain. CDR1 is SGDLS, CDR2 YYNGEE, per germline. Trimming removed 0 bases from V and 6 bases from J, with 4 bases in between. The CDR3 covers 13 residues.

Concerning this clonotype itself: One end of the junction varies from germline; a read error may be responsible. The chain links TRBV24-1 to TRBJ1-2; 7 bases are a match to TRBD1. This CDR3 comprises 15 residues. Per germline, CDR1 KGHDR and CDR2 SFDVKD. The chain's CDR3 is CSTSPTWTGAYGYTF. Written as DNA, the CDR3 is TGTTCCACCAGTCCTACCTGGACAGGCGCCTATGGCTACACCTTC.

This chain uses TRBV12-3 or TRBV12-4 with TRBJ2-1, with D perhaps matching TRBD2 (6 bases). The CDR3 has 16 amino acids. Trimming cost V 3 bases and J 0 bases, with 12 bases left between them. The CDR3 is CASSLGGGVSYNEQFF. The CDR3 bases are TGTGCCAGCAGTTTGGGGGGTGGGGTCTCCTACAATGAGCAGTTCTTC.

This clonotype was detected many times. The chain recombines TRBV6-2 or TRBV6-3 with TRBJ2-5; no clear D. The CDR3 totals 17 residues. Looked up from germline, CDR1 is MNHEY and CDR2 is SVGEGT. Trimming removed 0 bases at V and 3 bases at J, with 17 bases between. CDR3 nucleotide sequence: TGTGCCAGCAGTTACTCGAGCGATGTCTATACTAAAGAGACCCAGTACTTC. Its protein product is CASSYSSDVYTKETQYF.

There are many counts of this clonotype. The V gene is TRBV4-2, the J gene TRBJ2-7; 12 bases map to TRBD2. J was trimmed by 7 bases and V by 0 bases; bases with no gene match: 10. This CDR3 is 17 amino acids long. Germline V lookup: CDR1 LGHNA, CDR2 YNFKEQ. In DNA, the CDR3 is TGTGCCAGCAGCCAAGATTTGGCGGCTAGCGGGAGGGCGGAGCAGTACTTC. It is translated as CASSQDLAASGRAEQYF.

This clonotype occurred many times. V is TRBV29-1 and J is TRBJ1-5; possible D gene TRBD1, 5 bases. The CDR3 has 13 amino acids. In germline, CDR1 is SQVTM, CDR2 ANQGSEA. Trimming left V 5 bases short and J 2 bases short, with 10 bases between. The CDR3 bases are TGCAGCGTTTGGGGGGGGGGCAATCAGCCCCAGCATTTT. This encodes CSVWGGGNQPQHF. The variable domain in full, with the rest retrieved from reference TRBV29-1 and TRBJ1-5, is SAVISQKPSRDICQRGTSLTIQCQVDSQVTMMFWYRQQPGQSLTLIATANQGSEATYESGFVIDKFPISRPNLTFSTLTVSNMSPEDSSIYLCSVWGGGNQPQHFGDGTRLSIL.

This clonotype came up many times. At one end the junction does not follow the germline gene, possibly because of a read error. The genes are TRBV30 and TRBJ2-7; D perhaps matches TRBD2 (6 bases). CDR1 and CDR2 (germline): GTSNPN, SVGIG (reference sequence). This CDR3 is 13 amino acids long. The DNA for the CDR3 is TGTGCCGGGAGAGGTAGCGGACCCTACGAGCAGTACTTC. It codes for CAGRGSGPYEQYF.

This clonotype was picked up many times. The chain couples TRBV4-2 to TRBJ2-7; 7 bases map to TRBD1. Per germline, CDR1 LGHNA and CDR2 YNFKEQ. CDR3 length: 15 amino acids. J was trimmed by 2 bases and V by 4 bases; bases with no gene match: 8. CDR3 nucleotide sequence: TGTGCCAGCAGCCCATACGGACAGGAAACCTACGAGCAGTACTTC. It is translated as CASSPYGQETYEQYF.

There are many counts of this clonotype. The gene calls are TRBV20-1 and TRBJ1-5; TRBD1 aligns across 9 bases. This CDR3 is 14 amino acids long. The germline gives CDR1 DFQATT, CDR2 SNEGSKA (reference sequence). V was pared by 6 bases and J by 6 bases, with 9 bases of the junction left unmatched. The CDR3 loop is CSAGGQGSGQPQHF. Written as DNA, the CDR3 is TGCAGTGCAGGGGGACAGGGTAGCGGTCAGCCCCAGCATTTT.

This clonotype was recorded many times. The rearrangement links TRBV11-2 to TRBJ1-6; perhaps TRBD1 as D (6 bases). The length of the CDR3 is 15 residues. Trimming took off 5 bases at V and 7 bases at J, with 15 bases between the two ends. CDR1 and CDR2 (germline): SGHAT, FQNNGV. Here the CDR3 reads CASSQQGRGNSPLHF. The CDR3 region has the DNA TGTGCCAGCAGCCAACAGGGCCGAGGGAATTCACCCCTCCACTTT. Full variable domain (rest looked up from reference TRBV11-2 and TRBJ1-6): EAGVAQSPRYKIIEKRQSVAFWCNPISGHATLYWYQQILGQGPKLLIQFQNNGVVDDSQLPKDRFSAERLKGVDSTLKIQPAKLEDSAVYLCASSQQGRGNSPLHFGNGTRLTVT.

This clonotype appeared many times. This chain joins TRBV7-2 and TRBJ1-6, with TRBD1 identical over 9 bases. J lost 0 bases, V lost 5 bases, and 11 bases had no gene match. From germline, CDR1 is SGHTA and CDR2 FQGNSA. The CDR3 is 19 amino acids. The CDR3 reads CASSRTGDRFSSYNSPLHF. The CDR3 DNA reads TGTGCCAGCAGCCGGACAGGGGACCGCTTTAGCTCCTATAATTCACCCCTCCACTTT. Using reference TRBV7-2 and TRBJ1-6 for the parts outside the CDR3, the full variable domain is GAGVSQSPSNKVTEKGKDVELRCDPISGHTALYWYRQSLGQGLEFLIYFQGNSAPDKSGLPSDRFSAERTGGSVSTLTIQRTQQEDSAVYLCASSRTGDRFSSYNSPLHFGNGTRLTVT.

This clonotype came up many times. The CDR3 spells CASSQAGSLEQYF. As DNA, the CDR3 is TGCGCCAGCAGCCAAGCTGGGTCATTAGAGCAGTACTTC. The gene calls are TRBV4-3 and TRBJ2-7; the D is unclear. V was clipped by 1 base and J by 7 bases, with 11 bases between them. Per germline, CDR1 LGHNA and CDR2 YSLEER. This CDR3 spans 13 amino acids.

This clonotype appeared a few times. Because the CDR3's place on the DNA is in doubt, the DNA is left out and the CDR3 is given as listed by TCRdb. CDR3 residues: CASSQVHNTGELFFF. The chain recombines TRBV4-3 with TRBJ2-2. Per germline, CDR1 LGHNA and CDR2 YSLEER. The CDR3 has 15 amino acids, counting both end residues.

This clonotype was seen a single time. The chain joins TRBV12-3 or TRBV12-4 to TRBJ1-1, with TRBD1 matching 9 bases. CDR3 length equals 16 residues. With V trimmed by 2 bases and J by 3 bases, 7 bases remained unmatched. CDR3 nucleotide sequence: TGTGCCAGCAGTTTATCGGCCGGACAGGGGCACACTGAAGCTTTCTTT. Protein: CASSLSAGQGHTEAFF.

This clonotype has a count of ten or more. The CDR3 is CASSQDPWSGYTF. The CDR3 coding sequence is TGTGCCAGCAGCCAAGATCCTTGGAGTGGCTACACCTTC. The chain employs TRBV3-1 and TRBJ1-2; D is unresolved. The V end was cut by 0 bases, the J end by 7 bases, with 9 bases between. Germline V gene data show CDR1 as LGHDT and CDR2 as YNNKEL (reference sequence). The CDR3 has 13 residues.

This clonotype was seen at least ten times. The rearrangement joins TRBV6-1 to TRBJ1-1, with unresolved D. Germline CDR1 MNHNS, CDR2 SASEGT. The length of the CDR3 is 11 residues. Trimming took 10 bases from V and 3 from J, leaving 9 bases between them. The CDR3 DNA follows: TGTGCCACCACGAGGGACACTGAAGCTTTCTTT. This gives the protein CATTRDTEAFF.

This clonotype has a count of ten or more. J is TRBJ2-2 and V is TRBV7-2; TRBD2 aligns across 9 bases. The CDR3 runs to 15 residues. V lost 4 bases, J lost 5 bases, and 5 bases stayed unmatched. Germline V gene data show CDR1 as SGHTA and CDR2 as FQGNSA. CDR3 in amino acids: CASSSLAGTTGELFF. Written as DNA, the CDR3 is TGTGCCAGCAGCTCGCTAGCGGGGACAACCGGGGAGCTGTTTTTT.

This clonotype was found many times. The chain is built from TRBV12-3 or TRBV12-4 and TRBJ2-2; D assignment may be TRBD1 or TRBD2 (6 bases each). With 10 bases removed from V and 0 bases from J, the gap between germline ends came to 18 bases. There are 16 residues in the CDR3. DNA for the CDR3: TGTGCCAACGCCCGGAGGGGGGTCGCGAACACCGGGGAGCTGTTTTTT. Protein product: CANARRGVANTGELFF.

This clonotype showed up many times. The V call is TRBV30, the J call TRBJ2-3, with a possible D match to TRBD2 (5 bases). Germline CDR1 and CDR2: GTSNPN and SVGIG (reference sequence). This CDR3 spans 16 amino acids. V was trimmed by 7 bases and J by 0 bases, leaving 20 bases between them. The CDR3 is CALGRGGGTSTDTQYF. The CDR3 coding sequence is TGTGCCTTAGGGAGAGGTGGCGGTACTAGCACAGATACGCAGTATTTT.

The J gene is TRBJ2-4, the V gene TRBV6-2 or TRBV6-3; 8 bases align to TRBD1. This CDR3 has 14 residues. V lost 3 bases and J lost 7; bases outside the gene matches: 5. Germline assignment: CDR1 MNHEY and CDR2 SVGEGT. Here the CDR3 DNA reads TGTGCCAGCAGTTATACAGACAGGGGTAACATTCAGTACTTC. Its translation: CASSYTDRGNIQYF.

The gene calls are TRBV20-1 and TRBJ2-7; D is perhaps TRBD1 (5 bases). From germline, CDR1 is DFQATT and CDR2 SNEGSKA (reference sequence). The CDR3 is made up of 17 amino acids. V lost 0 bases and J lost 5, with 23 bases in between. The CDR3 loop reads CSAREGLLRAANHEQYF. The CDR3 nucleotides are TGCAGTGCTAGAGAGGGGCTCCTACGAGCAGCCAACCACGAGCAGTACTTC.